Each of the 7 T cell receptor beta chains below was sequenced from the same sample in a study of cytomegalovirus exposure and HLA in healthy donors. This table comes from immunoSEQ multiplex PCR, and its TCRdb copy is limited to in-frame clones, with some not included. The sample shows 250,000 to 300,000 clones, around 91% of them seen only once. Sequencing used PBMCs. These receptors all stem from a woman under 30 in good health and CMV-seronegative.

The chain recombines TRBV27 with TRBJ2-6, with 9 bases matching TRBD1. CDR3 size: 16 residues. Germline assignment: CDR1 MNHEY and CDR2 SMNVEV (reference sequence). V was pared by 3 bases and J by 3 bases, with 3 bases of the junction left unmatched. CDR3 in amino acids: CASSFGTGFGANVLTF. The DNA for the CDR3 is TGTGCCAGCAGTTTCGGGACAGGGTTTGGGGCCAACGTCCTGACTTTC.

The chain joins TRBV13 to TRBJ2-1; 9 nucleotides align to TRBD1. The CDR3 sequence is 15 residues long. V was pared by 5 bases and J by 8 bases, with 10 bases of the junction left unmatched. Looked up from germline, CDR1 is PRHDT and CDR2 is FYEKMQ (reference sequence). The CDR3 loop is CASSLLGTGSDEQFF. The CDR3 DNA reads as TGTGCCAGCAGCCTCCTCGGGACAGGGTCAGATGAGCAGTTCTTC.

The chain carries TRBV7-6 and TRBJ1-3; D remains ambiguous. This CDR3 has 15 residues. Germline V gene lookup returns CDR1 SGHVS and CDR2 FNYEAQ. The V gene lost 3 bases and the J gene lost 2 bases, with 11 bases spanning the gap. CDR3 sequence reads: CASSLSIGAGNTIYF. CDR3 in DNA: TGTGCCAGCAGCTTGAGTATAGGAGCTGGAAACACCATATATTTT.

The genes are TRBV28 and TRBJ1-2, with 9 bases aligning to TRBD1. This CDR3 has 14 residues. V lost 6 bases to trimming and J lost 8 bases; unmatched junction nucleotides: 10. CDR1 and CDR2 (germline): MDHEN, SYDVKM. CDR3 bases: TGTGCCAGCAGCACCCCGGGACAGGGACGCGGCTACACCTTC. Its translation: CASSTPGQGRGYTF.

The V gene is TRBV7-9, the J gene TRBJ1-1; TRBD1 agrees at 7 bases. With V trimmed by 5 bases and J by 9 bases, 6 bases remained unmatched. The CDR3 loop spans 12 amino acids. From germline, CDR1 is SEHNR and CDR2 FQNEAQ (reference sequence). CDR3 in DNA: TGTGCCAGCAGCCAGGGGGACATTAAAGCTTTCTTT. Translating it yields CASSQGDIKAFF. Complete variable domain (other parts from reference TRBV7-9 and TRBJ1-1): DTGVSQNPRHKITKRGQNVTFRCDPISEHNRLYWYRQTLGQGPEFLTYFQNEAQLEKSRLLSDRFSAERPKGSFSTLEIQRTEQGDSAMYLCASSQGDIKAFFGQGTRLTVV.

V usage is TRBV19 and J usage is TRBJ2-7; 7 nucleotides agree with TRBD1. This CDR3 has 13 residues. CDR1 and CDR2 from the germline V gene are LNHDA and SQIVND (reference sequence). The V segment lost 5 bases and the J segment 3 bases; nucleotides outside the gene matches: 4. The CDR3 here is CASSPRTGYEQYF. Here the CDR3 DNA reads TGTGCCAGTAGTCCCAGGACAGGCTACGAGCAGTACTTC.

The J gene is TRBJ1-3, the V gene TRBV28; TRBD1 matches at 7 bases. The trim removed 6 bases at V and 3 bases at J, leaving 5 bases unmatched. CDR3 length: 14 residues. The germline gives CDR1 MDHEN, CDR2 SYDVKM. The CDR3 sequence is CASSTGTVGNTIYF. The CDR3 coding sequence is TGTGCCAGCAGCACCGGGACAGTTGGAAACACCATATATTTT.